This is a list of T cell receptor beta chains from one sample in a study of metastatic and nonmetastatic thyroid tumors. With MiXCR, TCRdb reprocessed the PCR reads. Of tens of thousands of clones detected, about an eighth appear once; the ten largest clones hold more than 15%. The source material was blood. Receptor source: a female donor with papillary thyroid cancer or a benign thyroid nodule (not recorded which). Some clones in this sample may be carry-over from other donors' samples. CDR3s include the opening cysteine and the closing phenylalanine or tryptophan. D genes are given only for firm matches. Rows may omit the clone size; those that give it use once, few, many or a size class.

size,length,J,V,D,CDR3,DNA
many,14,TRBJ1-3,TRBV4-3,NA,CASSQGPPGNTIYF,TGCGCCAGCAGCCAGGGGCCCCCTGGAAACACCATATATTTT
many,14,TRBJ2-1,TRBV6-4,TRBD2,CASGPGGSSNEQFF,TGTGCCAGCGGCCCCGGCGGGAGTTCAAATGAGCAGTTCTTC
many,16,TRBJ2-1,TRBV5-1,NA,CASSLVGSNSYNEQFF,TGCGCCAGCAGCTTGGTAGGATCGAATTCCTACAATGAGCAGTTCTTC
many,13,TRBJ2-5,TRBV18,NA,CASSPFEYETQYF,TGTGCCAGCTCACCATTTGAGTACGAGACCCAGTACTTC
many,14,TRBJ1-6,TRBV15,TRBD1,CATSSQGGNSPLHF,TGTGCCACCAGCAGTCAGGGGGGAAATTCACCCCTCCACTTT
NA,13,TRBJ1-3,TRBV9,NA,CASSFGRGNTIYF,TGTGCCAGCAGCTTCGGCAGGGGAAACACCATATATTTT
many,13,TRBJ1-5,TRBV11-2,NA,CASSLSGDQPQHF,TGTGCCAGCAGCTTAAGCGGGGATCAGCCCCAGCATTTT
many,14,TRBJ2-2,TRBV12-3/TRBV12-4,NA,CASSLTQNTRELFF,TGTGCCAGCAGTTTAACACAGAACACCAGGGAGCTGTTTTTT
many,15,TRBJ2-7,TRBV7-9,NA,CASSWDTLGSYEQYF,TGTGCCAGCAGCTGGGATACTCTCGGGTCCTACGAGCAGTACTTC
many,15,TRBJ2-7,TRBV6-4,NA,CASSDSSRTCYEQYF,TGTGCCAGCAGTGACTCGAGTAGGACGTGCTACGAGCAGTACTTC
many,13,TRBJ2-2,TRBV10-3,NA,CAIRTDLTGELFF,TGTGCCATCAGGACAGACCTCACCGGGGAGCTGTTTTTT
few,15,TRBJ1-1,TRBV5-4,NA,CASSLARWGVTEAFF,TGTGCCAGCAGCTTGGCCCGTTGGGGGGTTACTGAAGCTTTCTTT
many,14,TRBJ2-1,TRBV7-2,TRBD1,CASSPRPRDSQQFF,TGTGCCAGCAGCCCTAGACCCCGGGACAGCCAGCAGTTCTTC
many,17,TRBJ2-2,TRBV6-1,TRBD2,CASVRASGNPSTGELFF,TGTGCCAGCGTTCGGGCTAGCGGGAACCCATCCACCGGGGAGCTGTTTTTT
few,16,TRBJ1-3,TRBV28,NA,CASSLGFSGSGNTIYF,TGTGCCAGCAGTTTGGGGTTCTCCGGCAGTGGAAACACCATATATTTT
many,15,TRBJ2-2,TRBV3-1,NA,CASSQQRVETGELFF,TGTGCCAGCAGCCAACAGCGGGTGGAAACCGGGGAGCTGTTTTTT
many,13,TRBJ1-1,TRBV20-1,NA,CSTLGGGITEAFF,TGCAGTACCTTAGGAGGCGGGATCACTGAAGCTTTCTTT
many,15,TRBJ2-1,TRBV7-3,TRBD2,CASSFASGRHNEQFF,TGTGCCAGCAGCTTCGCTAGCGGGAGGCACAATGAGCAGTTCTTC
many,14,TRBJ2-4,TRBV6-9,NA,CAISPRGTKNIQYF,TGTGCCATCTCACCCCGGGGTACCAAAAACATTCAGTACTTC
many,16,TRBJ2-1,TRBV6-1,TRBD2,CASSPLLVAGGNEQFF,TGTGCCAGCAGTCCCCTCCTGGTAGCGGGAGGAAATGAGCAGTTCTTC
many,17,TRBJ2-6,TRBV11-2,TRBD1,CASSYRGTPAGANVLTF,TGTGCCAGCAGCTACAGGGGGACACCCGCTGGGGCCAACGTCCTGACTTTC
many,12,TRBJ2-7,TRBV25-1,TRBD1,CAARDRVYEQYF,TGTGCCGCCCGGGACAGGGTTTACGAGCAGTACTTC
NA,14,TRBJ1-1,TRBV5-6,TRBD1,CASSLGPQGAEAFF,TGTGCCAGCAGCTTGGGACCTCAGGGGGCTGAAGCTTTCTTT
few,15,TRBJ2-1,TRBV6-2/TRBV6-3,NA,CASSYSTVWRDEQFF,TGTGCCAGCAGTTACTCGACTGTATGGAGAGATGAGCAGTTCTTC
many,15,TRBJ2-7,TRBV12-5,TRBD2,CASGLGLAGNYEQYF,TGTGCTAGTGGTTTGGGACTAGCGGGAAATTACGAGCAGTACTTC
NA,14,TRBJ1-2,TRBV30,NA,CAWRSQKVLDGYTF,TGTGCCTGGAGAAGTCAGAAGGTACTCGATGGCTACACCTTC
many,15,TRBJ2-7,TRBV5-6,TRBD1,CASSQGTDYWYRQYF,TGTGCCAGCAGCCAGGGGACAGACTACTGGTATCGGCAGTACTTC
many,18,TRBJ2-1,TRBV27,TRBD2,CASSRTSLSGRPYNEQFF,TGTGCCAGCAGTCGCACCTCCCTGAGCGGGAGACCCTACAATGAGCAGTTCTTC
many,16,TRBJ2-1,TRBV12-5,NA,CASGFSGTGAYNEQFF,TGTGCTAGTGGTTTTAGCGGAACCGGGGCCTACAATGAGCAGTTCTTC
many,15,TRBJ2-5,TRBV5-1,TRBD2,CASSLASGVIETQYF,TGCGCCAGCAGCTTGGCTAGCGGGGTAATCGAGACCCAGTACTTC
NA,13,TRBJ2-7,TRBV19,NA,CASSASISYEQYF,TGTGCCAGTAGTGCCAGTATATCCTACGAGCAGTACTTC
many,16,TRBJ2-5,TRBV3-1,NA,CASSQGLPAQGETQYF,TGTGCCAGCAGCCAAGGACTCCCAGCGCAGGGGGAGACCCAGTACTTC
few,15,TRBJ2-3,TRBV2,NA,CASSAWGASADTQYF,TGTGCCAGCAGTGCGTGGGGTGCCTCCGCAGATACGCAGTATTTT
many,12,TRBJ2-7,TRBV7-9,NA,CASSLEFYEQYF,TGTGCCAGCAGCTTAGAGTTCTACGAGCAGTACTTC
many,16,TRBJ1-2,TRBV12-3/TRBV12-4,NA,CASSVRQGHSNYGYTF,TGTGCCAGCAGTGTACGGCAGGGCCACAGTAACTATGGCTACACCTTC